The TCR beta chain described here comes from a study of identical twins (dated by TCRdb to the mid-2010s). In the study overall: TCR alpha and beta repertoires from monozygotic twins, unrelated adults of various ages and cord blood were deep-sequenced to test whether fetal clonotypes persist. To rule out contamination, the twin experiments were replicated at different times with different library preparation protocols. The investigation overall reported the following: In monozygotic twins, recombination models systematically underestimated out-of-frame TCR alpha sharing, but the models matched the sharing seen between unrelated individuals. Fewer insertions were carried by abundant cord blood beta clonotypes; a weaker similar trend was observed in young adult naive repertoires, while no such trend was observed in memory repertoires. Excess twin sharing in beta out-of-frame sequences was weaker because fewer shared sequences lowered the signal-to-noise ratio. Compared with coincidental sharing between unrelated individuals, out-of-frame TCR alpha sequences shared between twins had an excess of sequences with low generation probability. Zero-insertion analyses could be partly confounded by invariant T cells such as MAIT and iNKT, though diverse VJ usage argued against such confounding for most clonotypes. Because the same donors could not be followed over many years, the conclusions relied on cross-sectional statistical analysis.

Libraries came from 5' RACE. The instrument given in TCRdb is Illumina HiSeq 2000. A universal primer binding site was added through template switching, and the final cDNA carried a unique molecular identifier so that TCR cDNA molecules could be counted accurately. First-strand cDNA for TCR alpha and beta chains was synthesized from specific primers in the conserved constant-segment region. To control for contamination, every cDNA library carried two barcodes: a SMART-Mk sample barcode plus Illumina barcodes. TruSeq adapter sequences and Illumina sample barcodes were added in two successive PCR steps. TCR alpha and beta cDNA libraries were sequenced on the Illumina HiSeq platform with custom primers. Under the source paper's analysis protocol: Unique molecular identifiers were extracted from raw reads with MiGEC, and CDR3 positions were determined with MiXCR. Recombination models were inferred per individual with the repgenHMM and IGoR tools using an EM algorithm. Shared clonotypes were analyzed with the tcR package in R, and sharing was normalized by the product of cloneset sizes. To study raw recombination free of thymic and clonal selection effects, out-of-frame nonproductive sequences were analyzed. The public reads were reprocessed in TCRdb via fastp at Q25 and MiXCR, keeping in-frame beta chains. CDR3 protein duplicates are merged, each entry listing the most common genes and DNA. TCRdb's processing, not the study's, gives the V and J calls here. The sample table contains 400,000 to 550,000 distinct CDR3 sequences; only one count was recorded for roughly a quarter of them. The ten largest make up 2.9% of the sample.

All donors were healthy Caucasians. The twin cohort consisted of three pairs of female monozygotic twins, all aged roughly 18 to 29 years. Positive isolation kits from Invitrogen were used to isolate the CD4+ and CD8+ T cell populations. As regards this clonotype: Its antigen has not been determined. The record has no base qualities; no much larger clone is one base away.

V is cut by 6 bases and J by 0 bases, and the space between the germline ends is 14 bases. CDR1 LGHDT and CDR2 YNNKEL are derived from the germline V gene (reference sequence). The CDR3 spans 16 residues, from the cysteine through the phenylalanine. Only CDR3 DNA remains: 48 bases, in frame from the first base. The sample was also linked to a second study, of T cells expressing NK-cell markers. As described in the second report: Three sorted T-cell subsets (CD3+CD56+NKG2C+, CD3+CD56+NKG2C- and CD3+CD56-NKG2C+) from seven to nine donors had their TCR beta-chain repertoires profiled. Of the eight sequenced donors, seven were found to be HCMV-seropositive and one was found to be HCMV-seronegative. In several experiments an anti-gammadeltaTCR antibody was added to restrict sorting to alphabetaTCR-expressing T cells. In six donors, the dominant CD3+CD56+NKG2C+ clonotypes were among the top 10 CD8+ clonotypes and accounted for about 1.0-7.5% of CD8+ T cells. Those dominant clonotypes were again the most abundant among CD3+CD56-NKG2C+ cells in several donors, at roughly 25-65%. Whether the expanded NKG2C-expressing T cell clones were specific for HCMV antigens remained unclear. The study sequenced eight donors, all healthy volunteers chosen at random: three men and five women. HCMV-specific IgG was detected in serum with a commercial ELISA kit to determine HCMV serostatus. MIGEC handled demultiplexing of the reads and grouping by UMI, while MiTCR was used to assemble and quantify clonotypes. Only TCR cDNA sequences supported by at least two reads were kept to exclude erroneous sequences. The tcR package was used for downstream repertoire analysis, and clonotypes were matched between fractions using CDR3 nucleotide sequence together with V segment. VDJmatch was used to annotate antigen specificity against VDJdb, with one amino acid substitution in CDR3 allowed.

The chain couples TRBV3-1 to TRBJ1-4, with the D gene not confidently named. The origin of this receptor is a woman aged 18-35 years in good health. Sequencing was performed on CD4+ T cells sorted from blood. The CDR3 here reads CASSRIRGATNEKLFF. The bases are TGTGCCAGCAGTAGAATCCGAGGCGCAACTAATGAAAAACTGTTTTTT. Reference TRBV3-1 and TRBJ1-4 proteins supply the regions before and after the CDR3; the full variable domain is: DTAVSQTPKYLVTQMGNDKSIKCEQNLGHDTMYWYKQDSKKFLKIMFSYNNKELIINETVPNRFSPKSPDKAHLNLHINSLELGDSAVYFCASSRIRGATNEKLFFGSGTQLSVL.